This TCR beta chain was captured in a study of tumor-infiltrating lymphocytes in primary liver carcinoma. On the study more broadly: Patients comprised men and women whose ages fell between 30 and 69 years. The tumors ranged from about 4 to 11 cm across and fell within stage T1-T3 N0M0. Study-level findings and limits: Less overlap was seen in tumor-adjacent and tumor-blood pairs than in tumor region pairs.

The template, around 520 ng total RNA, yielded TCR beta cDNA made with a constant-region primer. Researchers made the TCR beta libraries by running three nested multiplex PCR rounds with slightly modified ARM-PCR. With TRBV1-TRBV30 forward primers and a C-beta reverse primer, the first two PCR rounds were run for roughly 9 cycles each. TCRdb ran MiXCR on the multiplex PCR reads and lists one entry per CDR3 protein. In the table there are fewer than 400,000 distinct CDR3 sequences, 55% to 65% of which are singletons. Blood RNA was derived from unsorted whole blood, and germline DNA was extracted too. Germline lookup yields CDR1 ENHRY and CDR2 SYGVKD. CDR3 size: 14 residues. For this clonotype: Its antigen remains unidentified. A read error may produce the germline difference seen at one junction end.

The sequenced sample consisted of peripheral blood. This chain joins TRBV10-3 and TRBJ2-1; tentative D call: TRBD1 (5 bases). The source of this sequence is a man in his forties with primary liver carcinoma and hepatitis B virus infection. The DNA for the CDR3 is TGTGCAATCAGTGAGTCAAAGGGGCTAGATGAGCTGTTCTTC. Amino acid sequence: CAISESKGLDELFF.